This T cell receptor beta chain was profiled in a study of identical twins. Study results and limitations: Invariant MAIT and iNKT cells may have partly biased zero-insertion analyses. Cross-sectional statistical analysis was relied on for the conclusions, without the same donors being followed. Reduced insertions were recorded for abundant cord blood beta clonotypes, with no such pattern in memory repertoires.

V dropped 0 bases and J dropped 2 bases, with 7 bases sitting between them. The CDR3 loop spans 14 amino acids. The V gene's germline CDR1 is SGHRS and CDR2 YFSETQ. This clonotype has ten or more counts. No antigen is known for it. Unique molecular identifiers were present on the cDNA, and a universal primer site came from template switching. TCRdb re-derived calls from the 5' RACE reads in MiXCR, one entry per CDR3 protein. Of more than 1.5 million distinct CDR3 sequences in the sample, less than 40% were seen once. V usage is TRBV5-1 and J usage is TRBJ2-3; D ambiguous. The TCR comes from a newborn girl in good health. The sample consisted of cord blood. CDR3 bases: TGCGCCAGCAGCTTGGAGGGTGACACAGATACGCAGTATTTT. Translated, it gives CASSLEGDTDTQYF.